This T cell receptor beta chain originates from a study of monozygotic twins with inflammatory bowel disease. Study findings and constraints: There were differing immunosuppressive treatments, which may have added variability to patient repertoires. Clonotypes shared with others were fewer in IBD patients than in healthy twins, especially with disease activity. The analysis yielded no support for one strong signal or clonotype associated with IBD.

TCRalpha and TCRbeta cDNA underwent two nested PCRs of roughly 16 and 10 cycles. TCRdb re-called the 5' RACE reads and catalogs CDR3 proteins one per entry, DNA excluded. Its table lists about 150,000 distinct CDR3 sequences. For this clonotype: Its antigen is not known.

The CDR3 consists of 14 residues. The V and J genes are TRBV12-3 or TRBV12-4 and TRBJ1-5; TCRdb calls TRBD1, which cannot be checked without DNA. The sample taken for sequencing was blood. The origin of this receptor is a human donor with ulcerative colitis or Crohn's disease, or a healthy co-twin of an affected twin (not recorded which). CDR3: CASSPVTGRQPQHF.